The rows below give T cell receptor beta chains drawn from one sample of a study of preoperative IRX-2 immunotherapy in early breast cancer. Sequencing used immunoSEQ multiplex PCR; TCRdb keeps in-frame clones, though not all of them. The table includes tens of thousands of clones, 85% to 90% detected once. This specimen was collected from a patient treated with IRX-2 immunotherapy. Source of these receptors: a human donor with breast cancer. Each CDR3 is given with its conserved first and last residue. D genes are given only for firm matches. Rows may omit the clone size; those that give it use once, few, many or a size class.

>NA|TRBD1|TRBV27|TRBJ1-2
CASSPQGAKGYTF
TGTGCCAGCAGCCCACAGGGGGCTAAGGGCTACACCTTC
>NA|NA|TRBV7-2|TRBJ2-2
CASSLNRASTGELFF
TGTGCCAGCAGCTTAAACCGAGCCTCCACCGGGGAGCTGTTTTTT
>NA|TRBD1|TRBV7-8|TRBJ1-5
CASSLGQGYAPQHF
TGTGCCAGCAGCTTAGGACAGGGCTATGCGCCCCAGCATTTT
>NA|TRBD2|TRBV5-1|TRBJ2-7
CASSLARSGGSSYEQYF
TGCGCCAGCAGCTTGGCCAGGAGCGGGGGAAGCTCCTACGAGCAGTACTTC
>NA|NA|TRBV5-4|TRBJ2-7
CASSPTFDSSYEQYF
TGTGCCAGCAGCCCCACCTTTGACAGCTCCTACGAGCAGTACTTC
>NA|TRBD1|TRBV6-5|TRBJ1-2
CASSKGQGLGYTF
TGTGCCAGCAGTAAAGGACAGGGGCTCGGCTACACCTTC
>once|NA|TRBV29-1|TRBJ2-2
CSVIRNTGELFF
TGCAGCGTCATCAGGAACACCGGGGAGCTGTTTTTT
>NA|NA|TRBV25-1|TRBJ2-5
CASSEGSRFWTQYF
TGTGCCAGCAGTGAAGGTTCCCGCTTTTGGACCCAGTACTTC
>NA|NA|TRBV7-2|TRBJ1-5
CASSYYNSNQPQHF
TGTGCCAGCAGCTATTACAATAGCAATCAGCCCCAGCATTTT
>NA|TRBD1|TRBV7-8|TRBJ1-5
CASSASGQNQPQHF
TGTGCCAGCAGCGCGTCGGGACAGAATCAGCCCCAGCATTTT
>NA|TRBD1|TRBV28|TRBJ2-7
CASRTGTGIYEQYF
TGTGCCAGCAGGACCGGGACAGGGATCTACGAGCAGTACTTC
>NA|NA|TRBV5-6|TRBJ2-7
CASSLPSYEQYF
TGTGCCAGCAGCCTGCCTAGCTACGAGCAGTACTTC
>once|NA|TRBV6-1|TRBJ1-2
CASSEGVYGYTF
TGTGCCAGCAGTGAAGGAGTCTATGGCTACACCTTC
>NA|NA|TRBV6-6|TRBJ2-7
CASSYLAHLEQYF
TGTGCCAGCAGTTACCTCGCTCACTTAGAGCAGTACTTC
>NA|NA|TRBV27|TRBJ1-1
CASSLTGSDEAFF
TGTGCCAGCAGTTTAACCGGGTCCGATGAAGCTTTCTTT
>NA|NA|TRBV7-6|TRBJ1-1
CASSLAQGNTEAFF
TGTGCCAGCAGCTTAGCGCAGGGGAACACTGAAGCTTTCTTT
>NA|NA|TRBV27|TRBJ1-1
CASRPDGPNTEAFF
TGTGCCAGCAGACCTGACGGGCCGAACACTGAAGCTTTCTTT
>NA|TRBD2|TRBV7-2|TRBJ2-5
CASSLVGRGEETQYF
TGTGCCAGCAGCTTAGTTGGTCGGGGGGAAGAGACCCAGTACTTC
>NA|NA|TRBV7-2|TRBJ1-2
CASSSTADGYTF
TGTGCCAGCAGCTCGACAGCCGATGGCTACACCTTC
>NA|TRBD2|TRBV14|TRBJ2-1
CASSPLAGFQDEQFF
TGTGCCAGCAGCCCGCTAGCGGGATTCCAGGATGAGCAGTTCTTC
>NA|NA|TRBV28|TRBJ2-2
CASGTQTGTRSIGELFF
TGTGCCAGTGGGACCCAAACCGGGACCCGCTCAATCGGGGAGCTGTTTTTT
>NA|NA|TRBV5-1|TRBJ2-3
CASSGDWRTDTQYF
TGCGCCAGCAGCGGGGACTGGCGCACAGATACGCAGTATTTT